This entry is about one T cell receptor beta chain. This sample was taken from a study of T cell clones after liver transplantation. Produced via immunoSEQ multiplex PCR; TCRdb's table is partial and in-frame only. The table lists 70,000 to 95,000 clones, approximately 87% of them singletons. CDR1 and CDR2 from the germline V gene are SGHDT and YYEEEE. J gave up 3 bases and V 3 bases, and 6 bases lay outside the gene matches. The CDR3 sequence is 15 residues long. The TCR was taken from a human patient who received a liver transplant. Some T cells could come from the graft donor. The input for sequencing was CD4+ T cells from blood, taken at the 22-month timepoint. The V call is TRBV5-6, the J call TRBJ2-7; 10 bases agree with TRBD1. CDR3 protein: CASSSLRTGGYEQYF. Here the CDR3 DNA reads TGTGCCAGCAGCTCCCTCCGGACAGGGGGCTACGAGCAGTACTTC.